The TCR beta chain described here comes from a study of shared clonotypes between healthy human individuals. Study results and caveats: All-four-donor shared clonotypes had higher generation probabilities than non-shared clonotypes did. Estimated richness was generally greater in naive than memory subsets.

Original processing methods: Junction-only sequences without quality scores came from ImmunoSEQ, so filtering differed. The protocol was immunoSEQ multiplex PCR, while the TCRdb copy is restricted to in-frame clones and leaves out a portion. Clone size and V and J calls were adopted from that table, with D and trimming inferred from the DNA. The sample contains roughly 530,000 clones, approximately 95% of which appear only once. Remarks on this clone: What it recognizes is unknown.

The V gene's germline CDR1 is SNHLY and CDR2 FYNNEI. CDR3 size: 13 residues. V lost 7 bases and J 6 bases, leaving 13 bases between the germline ends. All of the donors resided in Nashville, Tennessee, and each was a Caucasian adult. Sequenced input: naive CD4+ T cells sorted from blood. Subset meaning: CD45RA+ positively selected. This chain joins TRBV2 and TRBJ1-5; maybe TRBD1 (5 bases). The sequence derives from a woman aged 25-40 years in good health. The CDR3 protein is CASNRGVPQPQHF. The DNA for the CDR3 is TGTGCCAGCAACCGAGGGGTGCCTCAGCCCCAGCATTTT.